The sequence of this TCR beta chain was determined in a study of T cell responses to AZD1222 COVID-19 vaccine. Note on this clone: Its specificity is not known.

Regarding the study as a whole: Most donors were white British and more were female, and clonal diversity was possibly underestimated.

Assay used: immunoSEQ multiplex PCR; TCRdb lists only in-frame clones, some missing. Of under 100,000 clones listed, approximately 90% are singletons. The clonotype originates from an adult in good health. Source: peripheral blood, taken on day 0 of AZD1222 vaccination.

DNA of the CDR3: TGTGCCAGCACCAGGAGGCGTGGGCTAGCGGGAGGAAATGAGCAGTTCTTC. This codes for CASTRRRGLAGGNEQFF. The V call is TRBV3-1 (or the pseudogene TRBV3-2), the J call TRBJ2-1; 11 nucleotides match TRBD2. Germline values: CDR1 LGHDT, CDR2 YNNKEL (reference sequence). The junction had 15 bases not matched to a gene; V was cut back by 7 bases and J by 7 bases. The CDR3 spans 17 residues.